The present T cell receptor (beta chain) was sequenced within a study of blood T cells in healthy people across ages (dated by TCRdb to between 2014 and 2017). Describing the broader study: In model experiments, roughly one uniquely barcoded TCR beta cDNA molecule per two T cells was captured by template switching. The study measured age-related changes in TCR beta repertoire diversity using deep sequencing normalized with unique cDNA molecular identifiers. Donors were grouped into four age groups: young (average 16 years), middle-aged (around 39), aged (about 60) and long-lived (approximately 75). Donors of different ages were randomly distributed across sequencing lanes to avoid experimental bias. Two additional independent replicas of 1 million unique cDNA reads from the same blood draw were analyzed for two donors (one aged 18 to 30 and one aged 80 or older). The investigation overall reported the following: Conclusive comparison of naive and antigen-experienced compartments was prevented by the profiling of bulk unsorted PBMCs. As age increased, observed TCR beta diversity per million T cells dropped in a roughly linear way, and a significant reduction was already evident by age about 40. Compared with the aged group, the long-lived group had more naive CD4+ T cells, fewer expanded clones and increased TCR diversity, suggesting age selection. Estimates of total diversity based on one million sequenced T cells were regarded as lower bounds and as underestimates. A strong correlation was found between observed TCR beta diversity and the percentage of naive T cells measured by flow cytometry. Because donor CMV infection status was unknown, age-related changes in expanded clonotypes were potentially confounded.

Systemically healthy Caucasian individuals from Russia, around 39 in total and aged roughly 6 to 100 years, were included as donors. Each donor gave 8 to 10 milliliters of peripheral blood, drawn into EDTA-treated Vacutainer tubes. Ficoll-Paque density-gradient centrifugation was used to isolate PBMCs, with at least 6.5 million per sample. Trizol reagent was used to extract total RNA from the PBMCs, yielding at least 6 micrograms per sample. The percentages of naive CD45RAhigh/CD27high T cells were determined by flow cytometry on a PBMC aliquot from every donor. To prepare the library, 5' RACE was applied. TCRdb names Illumina HiSeq 2500 as the instrument used. A second PCR of roughly 6 to 11 cycles was run with a J-beta primer mix and a sample-barcoded 5' primer. A template-switch 5' adaptor carrying 12 random nucleotides introduced a unique molecular identifier onto each TCR beta cDNA molecule. At least 2.5 million CDR3-containing paired-end reads were obtained from each sample. First-strand cDNA was synthesized from all RNA with the Mint cDNA synthesis kit, primed by a TRBC-specific oligonucleotide. Following uracil-DNA glycosylase treatment, all cDNA underwent a first 18-cycle PCR with the universal primers M1SS and BC2_uni_R. For the original study's pipeline: Normalization of each sample was performed by random selection of 1 million high-quality reads, each carrying a distinct molecular identifier. Reads sharing molecular identifiers were discarded rather than binned into consensus sequences. MiTCR, run with a Q25 quality threshold and the strictest error-elimination algorithm, handled CDR3 identification, clonotype clustering and error correction. A nonparametric unseen species model using Euler transformation provided a lower-bound estimate of total TCR beta diversity. TCRdb ran its own pipeline on the public reads, namely fastp trimming at Q25 and MiXCR clone calling, and kept in-frame beta chains. Each CDR3 protein appears once, grouped with its most common genes and DNA. TCRdb, not the original authors, processed these V and J calls. A total of a few hundred thousand distinct CDR3 sequences appear in this sample, roughly a quarter of them only once. Of the sample, around 29% is held by the ten largest clones.

This clonotype appeared a few times. The clone's antigen remains unknown. Within one base of it there is no much larger clone, and no base qualities were kept. Sequencing input: blood. The TCR was taken from a woman aged 70-85 years in good health.

The DNA sequence is given as TGTGCCAGCACCCGACAGGGCAAGAACACCGGGGAGCTGTTTTTT. This gives the protein CASTRQGKNTGELFF. The sequence joins TRBV12-3 or TRBV12-4 to TRBJ2-2; 7 middle bases align to TRBD1. The CDR3 has 15 amino acids, counting the end cysteine and phenylalanine. Only the CDR3 region is kept as DNA, spanning 45 bases read in frame from base 1. At the junction V is shortened by 7 bases and J by 1 base; bases outside the gene matches: 6.